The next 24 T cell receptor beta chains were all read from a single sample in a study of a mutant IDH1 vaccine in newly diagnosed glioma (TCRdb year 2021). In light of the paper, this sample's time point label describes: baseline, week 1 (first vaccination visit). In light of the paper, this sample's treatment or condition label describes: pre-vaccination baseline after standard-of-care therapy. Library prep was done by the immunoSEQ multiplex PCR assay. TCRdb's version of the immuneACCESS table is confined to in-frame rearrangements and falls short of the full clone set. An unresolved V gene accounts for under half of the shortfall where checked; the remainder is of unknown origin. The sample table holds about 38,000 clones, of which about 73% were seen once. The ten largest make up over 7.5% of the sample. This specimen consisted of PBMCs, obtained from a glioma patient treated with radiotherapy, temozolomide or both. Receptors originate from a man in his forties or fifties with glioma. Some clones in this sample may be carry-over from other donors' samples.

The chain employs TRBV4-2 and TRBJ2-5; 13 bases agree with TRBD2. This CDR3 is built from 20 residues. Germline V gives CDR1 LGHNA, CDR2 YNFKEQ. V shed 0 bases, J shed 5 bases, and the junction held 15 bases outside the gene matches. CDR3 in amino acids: CASSQDRGTSGGAFLETQYF. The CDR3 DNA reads TGTGCCAGCAGCCAAGATAGGGGAACTAGCGGGGGGGCCTTTTTGGAGACCCAGTACTTC.

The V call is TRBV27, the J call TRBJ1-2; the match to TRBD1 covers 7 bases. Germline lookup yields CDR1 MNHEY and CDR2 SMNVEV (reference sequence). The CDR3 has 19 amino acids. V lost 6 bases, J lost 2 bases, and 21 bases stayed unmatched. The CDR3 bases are TGTGCCAGCAGCCCCACCTCTCCCCCAGGGGGGAGATACAACTATGGCTACACCTTC. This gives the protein CASSPTSPPGGRYNYGYTF.

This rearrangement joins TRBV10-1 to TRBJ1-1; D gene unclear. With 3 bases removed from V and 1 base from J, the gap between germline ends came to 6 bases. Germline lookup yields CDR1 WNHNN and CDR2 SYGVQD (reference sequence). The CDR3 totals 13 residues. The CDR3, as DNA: TGCGCCAGCAGTGAACCAGGGAACACTGAAGCTTTCTTT. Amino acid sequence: CASSEPGNTEAFF.

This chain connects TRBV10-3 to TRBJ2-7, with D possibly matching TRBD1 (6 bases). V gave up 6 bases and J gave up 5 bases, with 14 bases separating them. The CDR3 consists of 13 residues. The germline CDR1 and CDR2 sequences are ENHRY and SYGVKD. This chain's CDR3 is CAISDQQGHEQYF. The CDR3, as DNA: TGTGCCATCAGCGACCAACAGGGCCACGAGCAGTACTTC.

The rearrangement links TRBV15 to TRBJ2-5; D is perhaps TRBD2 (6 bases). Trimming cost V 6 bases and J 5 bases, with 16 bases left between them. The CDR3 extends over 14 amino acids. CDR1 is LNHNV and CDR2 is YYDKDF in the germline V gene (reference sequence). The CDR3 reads CATRSGESRETQYF. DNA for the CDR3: TGTGCCACCAGATCGGGGGAGTCCCGGGAGACCCAGTACTTC.

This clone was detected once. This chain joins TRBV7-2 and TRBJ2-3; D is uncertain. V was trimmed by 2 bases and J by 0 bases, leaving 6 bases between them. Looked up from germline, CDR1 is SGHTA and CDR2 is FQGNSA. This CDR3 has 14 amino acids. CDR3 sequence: CASSLYRSTDTQYF. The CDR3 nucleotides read TGTGCCAGCAGCTTATACAGAAGCACAGATACGCAGTATTTT.

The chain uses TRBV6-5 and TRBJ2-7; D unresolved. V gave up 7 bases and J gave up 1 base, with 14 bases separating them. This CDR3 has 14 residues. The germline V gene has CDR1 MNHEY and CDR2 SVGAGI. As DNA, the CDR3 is TGTGCCAGCAAGAGGTCCCCACTATCCTACGAGCAGTACTTC. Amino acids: CASKRSPLSYEQYF.

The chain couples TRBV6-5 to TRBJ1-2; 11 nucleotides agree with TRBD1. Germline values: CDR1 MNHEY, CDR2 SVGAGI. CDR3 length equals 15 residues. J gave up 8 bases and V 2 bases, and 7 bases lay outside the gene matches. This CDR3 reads CASSYHGQGARGYTF. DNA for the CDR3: TGTGCCAGCAGTTACCACGGACAGGGGGCTCGAGGCTACACCTTC.

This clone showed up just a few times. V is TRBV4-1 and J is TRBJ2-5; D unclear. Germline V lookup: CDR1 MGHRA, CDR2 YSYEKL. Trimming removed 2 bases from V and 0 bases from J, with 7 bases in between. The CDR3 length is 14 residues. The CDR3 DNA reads TGCGCCAGCAGCCAACCCTTAGACCAAGAGACCCAGTACTTC. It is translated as CASSQPLDQETQYF.

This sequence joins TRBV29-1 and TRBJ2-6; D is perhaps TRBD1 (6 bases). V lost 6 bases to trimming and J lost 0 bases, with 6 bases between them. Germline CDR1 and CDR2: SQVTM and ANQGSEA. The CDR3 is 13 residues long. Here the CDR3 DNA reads TGCAGCGTCAGGGGCTCTGGGGCCAACGTCCTGACTTTC. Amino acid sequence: CSVRGSGANVLTF.

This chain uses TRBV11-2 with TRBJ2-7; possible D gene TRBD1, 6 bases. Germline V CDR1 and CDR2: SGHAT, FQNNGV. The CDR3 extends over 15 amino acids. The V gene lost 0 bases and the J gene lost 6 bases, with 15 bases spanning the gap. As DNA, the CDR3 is TGTGCCAGCAGCTTAGAGGGCCACAGGGTCGCCGAGCAGTACTTC. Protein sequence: CASSLEGHRVAEQYF.

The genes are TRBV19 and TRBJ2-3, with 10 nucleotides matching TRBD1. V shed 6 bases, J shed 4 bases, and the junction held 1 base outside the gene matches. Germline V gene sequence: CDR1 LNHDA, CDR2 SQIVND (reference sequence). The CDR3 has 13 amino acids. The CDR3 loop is CASRTGGSDTQYF. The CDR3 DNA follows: TGTGCCAGTAGGACAGGGGGCTCAGATACGCAGTATTTT.

CDR3 sequence (DNA): TGTGCCACCAGCACTAACAGGGGAAGCACAGATACGCAGTATTTT. It translates to CATSTNRGSTDTQYF. The chain couples TRBV15 to TRBJ2-3, with 7 bases aligning to TRBD1. The CDR3 is 15 residues long. Trimming cost V 4 bases and J 0 bases; bases outside gene matches: 4. Germline lookup yields CDR1 LNHNV and CDR2 YYDKDF (reference sequence).

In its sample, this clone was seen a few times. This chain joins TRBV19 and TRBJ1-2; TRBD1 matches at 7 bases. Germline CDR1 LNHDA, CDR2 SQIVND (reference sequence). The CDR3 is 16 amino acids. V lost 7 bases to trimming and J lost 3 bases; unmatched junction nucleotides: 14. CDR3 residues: CASNRRRRGRDYGYTF. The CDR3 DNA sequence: TGTGCCAGTAACCGCCGTCGAAGGGGGCGCGACTATGGCTACACCTTC.

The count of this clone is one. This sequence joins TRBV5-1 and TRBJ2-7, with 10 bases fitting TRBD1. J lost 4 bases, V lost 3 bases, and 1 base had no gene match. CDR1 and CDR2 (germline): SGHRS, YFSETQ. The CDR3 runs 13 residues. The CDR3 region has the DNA TGCGCCAGCAGCTCGGGACAGGGGTACGAGCAGTACTTC. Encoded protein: CASSSGQGYEQYF.

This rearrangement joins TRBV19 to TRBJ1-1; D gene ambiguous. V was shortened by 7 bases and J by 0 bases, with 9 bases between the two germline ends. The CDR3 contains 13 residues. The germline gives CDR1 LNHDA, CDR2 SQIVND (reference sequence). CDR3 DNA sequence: TGTGCCAGTACGAGGGTCATGAACACTGAAGCTTTCTTT. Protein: CASTRVMNTEAFF.

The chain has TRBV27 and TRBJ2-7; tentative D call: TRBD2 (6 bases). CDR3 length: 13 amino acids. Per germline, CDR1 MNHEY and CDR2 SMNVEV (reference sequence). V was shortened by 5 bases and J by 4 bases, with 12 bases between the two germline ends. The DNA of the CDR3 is TGTGCCAGCAGTGTGGGGGGTGGGTACGAGCAGTACTTC. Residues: CASSVGGGYEQYF.

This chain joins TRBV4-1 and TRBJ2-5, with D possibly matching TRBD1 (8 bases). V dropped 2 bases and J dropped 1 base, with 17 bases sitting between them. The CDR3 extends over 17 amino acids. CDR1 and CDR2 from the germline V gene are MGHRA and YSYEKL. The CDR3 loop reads CASSQSGQGGGQETQYF. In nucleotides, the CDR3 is TGCGCCAGCAGCCAATCTGGACAGGGCGGGGGCCAAGAGACCCAGTACTTC.

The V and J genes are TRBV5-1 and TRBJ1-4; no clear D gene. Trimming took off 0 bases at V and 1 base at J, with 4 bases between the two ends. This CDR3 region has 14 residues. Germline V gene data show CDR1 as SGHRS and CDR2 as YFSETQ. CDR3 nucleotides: TGCGCCAGCAGCTTGGATTTAACTAATGAAAAACTGTTTTTT. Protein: CASSLDLTNEKLFF.

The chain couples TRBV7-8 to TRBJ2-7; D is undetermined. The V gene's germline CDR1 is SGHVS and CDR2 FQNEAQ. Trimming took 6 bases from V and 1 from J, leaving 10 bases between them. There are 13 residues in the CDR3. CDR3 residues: CASSPGPSYEQYF. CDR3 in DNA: TGTGCCAGCAGTCCCGGGCCGTCCTACGAGCAGTACTTC.

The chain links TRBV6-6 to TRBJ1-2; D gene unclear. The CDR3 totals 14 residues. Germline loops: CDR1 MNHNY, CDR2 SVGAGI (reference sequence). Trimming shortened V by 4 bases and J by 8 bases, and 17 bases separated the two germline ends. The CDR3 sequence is CASSSSTTPGGYTF. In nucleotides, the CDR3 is TGTGCCAGCAGTTCCTCCACCACCCCCGGGGGCTACACCTTC.

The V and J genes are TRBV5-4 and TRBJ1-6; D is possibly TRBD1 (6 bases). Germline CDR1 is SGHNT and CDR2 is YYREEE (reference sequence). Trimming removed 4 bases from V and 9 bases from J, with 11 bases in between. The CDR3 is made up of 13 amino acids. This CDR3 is CASSRLDSSPLHF. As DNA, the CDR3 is TGTGCCAGCAGCCGCCTGGACAGTTCACCCCTCCACTTT.

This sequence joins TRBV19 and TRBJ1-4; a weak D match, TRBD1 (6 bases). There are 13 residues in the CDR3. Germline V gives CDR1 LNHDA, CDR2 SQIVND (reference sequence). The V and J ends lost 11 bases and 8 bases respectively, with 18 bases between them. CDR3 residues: CASTGLVMEKLFF. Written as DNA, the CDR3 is TGTGCCTCTACAGGGTTAGTCATGGAAAAACTGTTTTTT.

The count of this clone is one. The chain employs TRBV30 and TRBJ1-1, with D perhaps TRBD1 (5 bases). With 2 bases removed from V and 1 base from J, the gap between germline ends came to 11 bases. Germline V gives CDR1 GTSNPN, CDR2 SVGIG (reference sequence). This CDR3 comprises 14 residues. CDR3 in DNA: TGTGCCTGGAGTTTGGGACTGGAGAACACTGAAGCTTTCTTT. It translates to CAWSLGLENTEAFF.